This T cell receptor (beta chain) was found in a study of monozygotic twins with inflammatory bowel disease. Study results and limitations: IBD patients displayed reduced TCRbeta diversity (inverse Simpson) when set against healthy co-twins.

TCRdb reprocessed the 5' RACE reads, keeping one entry per CDR3 protein, no DNA. The table lists hundreds of thousands of distinct CDR3 sequences, with about 2.4% in the top ten. This CDR3 has 14 residues. Phlebotomy per donor yielded a single 2.5 ml blood sample. In regard to this clonotype: The antigen is undetermined.

The sequencing sample was made of blood. This receptor was identified in a human donor with ulcerative colitis or Crohn's disease, or a healthy co-twin of an affected twin (not recorded which). The chain recombines TRBV12-3 or TRBV12-4 with TRBJ1-4; no DNA is available, so the TRBD1 call from TCRdb remains unchecked. The CDR3 region is CASSLDRVSEKLFF.